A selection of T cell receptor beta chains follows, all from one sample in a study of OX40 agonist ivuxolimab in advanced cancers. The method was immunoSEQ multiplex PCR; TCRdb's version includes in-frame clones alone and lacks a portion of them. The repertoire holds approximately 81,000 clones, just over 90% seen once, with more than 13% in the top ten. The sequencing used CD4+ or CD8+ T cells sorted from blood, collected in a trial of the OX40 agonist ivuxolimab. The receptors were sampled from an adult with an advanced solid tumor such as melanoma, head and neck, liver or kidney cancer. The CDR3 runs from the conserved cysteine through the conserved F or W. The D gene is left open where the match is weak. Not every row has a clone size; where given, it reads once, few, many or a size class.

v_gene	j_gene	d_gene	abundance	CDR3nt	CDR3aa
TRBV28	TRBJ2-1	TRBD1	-	TGTGCCAGCAGCCCCGTCCCGACAGGGGGCTTCAGCTCCTACAATGAGCAGTTCTTC	CASSPVPTGGFSSYNEQFF
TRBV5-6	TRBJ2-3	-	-	TGTGCCAGCAGCCCTCCGGGGCAAACGCAGTATTTT	CASSPPGQTQYF
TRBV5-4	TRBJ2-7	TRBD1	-	TGTGCCAGCAGCTTACAGGGGTGGGCCTACGAGCAGTACTTC	CASSLQGWAYEQYF
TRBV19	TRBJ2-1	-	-	TGTGCCAGTAGTATCGTCGGCGGATACAATGAGCAGTTCTTC	CASSIVGGYNEQFF
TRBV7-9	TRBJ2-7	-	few	TGTGCCAGCAGCTCGTCCCGGGGGACCCTTGGCGAGCAGTACTTC	CASSSSRGTLGEQYF
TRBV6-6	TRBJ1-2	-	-	TGTGCCAGCAGTCCGAGTGGCCTGGGCTGGGGCTACACCTTC	CASSPSGLGWGYTF
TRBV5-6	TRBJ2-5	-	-	TGTGCCAGCAGCTTGGGGGGAGAAGAGACCCAGTACTTC	CASSLGGEETQYF
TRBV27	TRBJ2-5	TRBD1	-	TGTGCCAGCAGTCCCACAGGACAGGGGGGAGAGACCCAGTACTTC	CASSPTGQGGETQYF
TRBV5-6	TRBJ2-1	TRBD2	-	TGTGCCAGCAGCCCCCCGGAACCGGGACTAGCGATCTACAATGAGCAGTTCTTC	CASSPPEPGLAIYNEQFF
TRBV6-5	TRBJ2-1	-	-	TGTGCCAGCACCCCGGGGGTGGGGTCCTACAATGAGCAGTTCTTC	CASTPGVGSYNEQFF
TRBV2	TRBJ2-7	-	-	TGTGCCAGCAGTGACGGGGCGCCCAGCTCCTACGAGCAGTACTTC	CASSDGAPSSYEQYF
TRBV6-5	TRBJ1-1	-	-	TGTGCCAGCAGTTATGCACCTAGAAACACTGAAGCTTTCTTT	CASSYAPRNTEAFF
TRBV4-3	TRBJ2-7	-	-	TGCGCCAGCAGCCAAGAACCCATGCGGGCAGCTGTCCTTGGCTCCTACGAGCAGTACTTC	CASSQEPMRAAVLGSYEQYF
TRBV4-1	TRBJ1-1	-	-	TGCGCCAGCAGCCTGAACACTGAAGCTTTCTTT	CASSLNTEAFF
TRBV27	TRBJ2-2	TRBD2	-	TGTGCCAGCAGTTTTGGGACTAGCGGGTTCGGGGAGCTGTTTTTT	CASSFGTSGFGELFF
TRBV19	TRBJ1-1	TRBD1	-	TGTGCCAGTAGTCTTCAGGGGGCTGGGACTGAAGCTTTCTTT	CASSLQGAGTEAFF
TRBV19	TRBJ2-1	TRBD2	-	TGTGCCAGTAGCGATCTCCGGGACTACCTTTACAATGAGCAGTTCTTC	CASSDLRDYLYNEQFF
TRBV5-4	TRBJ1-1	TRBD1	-	TGTGCCAGCAGCTTGGGGTTGACAGGGGGCGTAACTGAAGCTTTCTTT	CASSLGLTGGVTEAFF
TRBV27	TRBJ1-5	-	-	TGTGCCAGCAGCTTGGGGACCCCGAATCAGCCCCAGCATTTT	CASSLGTPNQPQHF
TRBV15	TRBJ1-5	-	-	TGTGCCACCACCACCATAGGACAAGTCAATCAGCCCACCAATCAGCCCCAGCATTTT	CATTTIGQVNQPTNQPQHF
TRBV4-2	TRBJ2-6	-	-	TGTGCCAGCAGCCAATCACAGGTAGACTCTGGGGCCAACGTCCTGACTTTC	CASSQSQVDSGANVLTF
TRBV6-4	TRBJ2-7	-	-	TGTGCCAGCAGTAGATCCTGGACAGTCCTCTCCTACGAGCAGTACTTC	CASSRSWTVLSYEQYF
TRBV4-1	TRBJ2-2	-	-	TGCGCCAGCAGTCAAGTCGGGTTGACCGGGGAGCTGTTTTTT	CASSQVGLTGELFF
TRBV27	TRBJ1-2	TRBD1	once	TGTGCCAGCAGTTTAGCCTGGACAGGGTACTATGGCTACACCTTC	CASSLAWTGYYGYTF
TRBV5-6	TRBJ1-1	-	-	TGTGCCAGCAGCGTCAGGGGCTACACTGAAGCTTTCTTT	CASSVRGYTEAFF
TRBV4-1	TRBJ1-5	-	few	TGCGCCAGCAGCCAGATAGTGAACAGCCATCAGCCCCAGCATTTT	CASSQIVNSHQPQHF
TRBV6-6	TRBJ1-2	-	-	TGTGCCAGCAGTACCTTCACTTGGGGCTACACCTTC	CASSTFTWGYTF
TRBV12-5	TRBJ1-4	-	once	TGTGCTAGTGGTTTGGTTGGAGGTCGGGGGTCTAATGAAAAACTGTTTTTT	CASGLVGGRGSNEKLFF
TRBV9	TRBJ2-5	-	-	TGTGCCAGCAGGGGGCGCGAAGAGACCCAGTACTTC	CASRGREETQYF
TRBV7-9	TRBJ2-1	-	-	TGTGCCAGCAGCTTAGGACAGAATTACAATGAGCAGTTCTTC	CASSLGQNYNEQFF
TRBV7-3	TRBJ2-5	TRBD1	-	TGTGCCAGCAGCCCCCGACAGGGACAAGAGACCCAGTACTTC	CASSPRQGQETQYF
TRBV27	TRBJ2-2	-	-	TGTGCCAGCTCCCCCGGGGCGGGTCCCGGGGAGCTGTTTTTT	CASSPGAGPGELFF
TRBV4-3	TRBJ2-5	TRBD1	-	TGCGCCAGCAGCCAAGATGGACAGGGGCTCCAGGAGACCCAGTACTTC	CASSQDGQGLQETQYF
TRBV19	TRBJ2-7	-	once	TGTGCCAGTAGTATGGGACTGCTCGACTACGAGCAGTACTTC	CASSMGLLDYEQYF
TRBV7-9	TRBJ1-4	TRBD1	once	TGTGCCAGCAGCCCCCGACAGGGGAGAGAAAAACTGTTTTTT	CASSPRQGREKLFF
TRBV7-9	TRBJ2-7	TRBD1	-	TGTGCCAGCAGCGCGCGACAGGGCAGCTACGAGCAGTACTTC	CASSARQGSYEQYF
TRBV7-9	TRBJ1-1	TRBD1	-	TGTGCCAGCAGCCAAATGACAGGGGGCGGCACTGAAGCTTTCTTT	CASSQMTGGGTEAFF
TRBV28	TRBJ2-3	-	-	TGTGCCAGCAGCCTACTAGTTTTGACAGATACGCAGTATTTT	CASSLLVLTDTQYF
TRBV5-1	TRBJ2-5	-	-	TGCGCCAGCAGCTTGGATTGGGGCGTCGGAGAGACCCAGTACTTC	CASSLDWGVGETQYF
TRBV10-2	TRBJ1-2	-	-	TGCGCCAGCAGTGAGTCGGGGGTCTATGGCTACACCTTC	CASSESGVYGYTF
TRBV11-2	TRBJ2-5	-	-	TGTGCCAGCAGCTTAGGATTAAGGGGGGGGGAGACCCAGTACTTC	CASSLGLRGGETQYF
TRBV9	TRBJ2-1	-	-	TGTGCCAGCAGCGTAGTACAGGGATCCTACAATGAGCAGTTCTTC	CASSVVQGSYNEQFF
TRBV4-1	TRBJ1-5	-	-	TGCGCCAGCAGCCAAGGACAGAGCAATCAGCCCCAGCATTTT	CASSQGQSNQPQHF
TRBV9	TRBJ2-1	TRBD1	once	TGTGCCAGCAGCGTAGTAACAGGGGGTGATGAGCAGTTCTTC	CASSVVTGGDEQFF
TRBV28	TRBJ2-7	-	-	TGTGCCAGCAGCCCCCAGGCCCCTCCCTACGAGCAGTACTTC	CASSPQAPPYEQYF
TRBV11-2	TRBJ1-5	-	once	TGTGCCAGCAGCTTAGATGACCAGGACAGATATTATCAGCCCCAGCATTTT	CASSLDDQDRYYQPQHF
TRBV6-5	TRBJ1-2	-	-	TGTGCCAGCAGTTTTAGACAGAACTATGGCTACACCTTC	CASSFRQNYGYTF
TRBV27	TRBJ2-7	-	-	TGTGCCAGCAGCTCGGGAGAAGTGTACGAGCAGTACTTC	CASSSGEVYEQYF
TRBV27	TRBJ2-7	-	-	TGTGCCAGCAGTTCCTTTTCGGGCGGGGACGGCTACGAGCAGTACTTC	CASSSFSGGDGYEQYF
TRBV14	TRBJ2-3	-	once	TGTGCCAGCAGCCAAGGGGTGTTAGATACGCAGTATTTT	CASSQGVLDTQYF
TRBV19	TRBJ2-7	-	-	TGTGCCAGTAGCCAGGACCGCCTCTCCTACGAGCAGTACTTC	CASSQDRLSYEQYF
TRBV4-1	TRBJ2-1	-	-	TGCGCCAGCAGCCAAGGCGACTTCCCCGGGGATGAGCAGTTCTTC	CASSQGDFPGDEQFF
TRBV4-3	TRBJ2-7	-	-	TGCGCCAGCAGCCAAGGGGGGGTGGGGACCTACGAGCAGTACTTC	CASSQGGVGTYEQYF
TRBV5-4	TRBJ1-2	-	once	TGTGCCAGCAGCTTGATGGAGGTTTGGGATGGCTACACCTTC	CASSLMEVWDGYTF
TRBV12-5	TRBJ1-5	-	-	TGTGCTAGTGGTTTGCCTCCCCCCTACGGACGGATCGAGCCCCAGCATTTT	CASGLPPPYGRIEPQHF